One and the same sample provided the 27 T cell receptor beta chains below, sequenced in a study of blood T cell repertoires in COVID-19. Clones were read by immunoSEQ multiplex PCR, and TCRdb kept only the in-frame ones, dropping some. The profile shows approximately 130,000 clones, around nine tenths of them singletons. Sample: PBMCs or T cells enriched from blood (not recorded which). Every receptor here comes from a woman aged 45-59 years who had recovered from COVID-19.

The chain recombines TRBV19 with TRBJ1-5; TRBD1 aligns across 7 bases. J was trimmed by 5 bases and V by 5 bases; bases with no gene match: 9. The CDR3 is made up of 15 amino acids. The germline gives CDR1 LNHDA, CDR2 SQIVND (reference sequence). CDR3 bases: TGTGCCAGTAGTTATGACCGGGACAGCTATCAGCCCCAGCATTTT. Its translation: CASSYDRDSYQPQHF.

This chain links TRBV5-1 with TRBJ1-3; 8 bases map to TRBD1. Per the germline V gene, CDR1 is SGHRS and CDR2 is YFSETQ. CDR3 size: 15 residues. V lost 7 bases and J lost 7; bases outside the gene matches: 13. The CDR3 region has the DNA TGCGCCAGCGGGACAGGAGAGGTTGGAGGGAACACCATATATTTT. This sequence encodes CASGTGEVGGNTIYF.

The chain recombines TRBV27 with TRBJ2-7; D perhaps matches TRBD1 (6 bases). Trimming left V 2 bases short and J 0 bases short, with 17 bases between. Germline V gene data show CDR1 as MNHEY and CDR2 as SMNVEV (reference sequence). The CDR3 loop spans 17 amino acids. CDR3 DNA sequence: TGTGCCAGCAGTTTAGCTACTGGGGGCCCTTACTCCTACGAGCAGTACTTC. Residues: CASSLATGGPYSYEQYF.

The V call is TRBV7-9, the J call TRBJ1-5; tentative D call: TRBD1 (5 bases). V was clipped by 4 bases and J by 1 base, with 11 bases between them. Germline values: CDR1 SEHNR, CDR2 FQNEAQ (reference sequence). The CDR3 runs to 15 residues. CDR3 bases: TGTGCCAGCAGCTCATCAGGGCTGAGCAATCAGCCCCAGCATTTT. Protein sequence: CASSSSGLSNQPQHF.

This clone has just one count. CDR3 sequence (DNA): TGTGCCAGCAGTTTCCCATTAGACTCCTATGGCTACACCTTC. Protein product: CASSFPLDSYGYTF. This rearrangement joins TRBV7-9 to TRBJ1-2; no firm D call. The CDR3 loop spans 14 amino acids. Germline loops: CDR1 SEHNR, CDR2 FQNEAQ (reference sequence). Trimming took 6 bases from V and 4 from J, leaving 15 bases between them.

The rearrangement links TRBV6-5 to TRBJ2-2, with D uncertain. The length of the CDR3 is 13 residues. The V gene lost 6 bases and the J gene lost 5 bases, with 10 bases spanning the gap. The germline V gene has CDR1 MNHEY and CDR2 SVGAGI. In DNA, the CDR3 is TGTGCCAGCAGATTAACAGCTACCGGGGAGCTGTTTTTT. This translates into CASRLTATGELFF.

CDR3 nucleotides: TGCGCCAGCAGCCCTTCAGGGGCCGAGCAGTACTTC. It is translated as CASSPSGAEQYF. J is TRBJ2-7 and V is TRBV4-1; D perhaps matches TRBD1 (6 bases). Between the trimmed V and J ends, which lost 4 bases and 6 bases, there was a span of 10 bases. Germline V gene lookup returns CDR1 MGHRA and CDR2 YSYEKL. The CDR3 is made up of 12 amino acids.

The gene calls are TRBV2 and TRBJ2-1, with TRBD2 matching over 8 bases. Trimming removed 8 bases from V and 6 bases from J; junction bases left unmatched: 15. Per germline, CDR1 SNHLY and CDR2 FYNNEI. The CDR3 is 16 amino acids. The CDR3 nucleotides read TGTGCCAGCCGCCCGGACGGGGGGGGGTTGCTCAATGAGCAGTTCTTC. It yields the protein CASRPDGGGLLNEQFF.

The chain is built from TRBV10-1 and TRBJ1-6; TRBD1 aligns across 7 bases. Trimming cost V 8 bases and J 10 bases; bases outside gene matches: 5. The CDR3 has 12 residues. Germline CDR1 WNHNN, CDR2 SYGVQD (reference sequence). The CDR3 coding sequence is TGCGCCAGCGGGACAGAGGGGTCACCCCTCCACTTT. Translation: CASGTEGSPLHF.

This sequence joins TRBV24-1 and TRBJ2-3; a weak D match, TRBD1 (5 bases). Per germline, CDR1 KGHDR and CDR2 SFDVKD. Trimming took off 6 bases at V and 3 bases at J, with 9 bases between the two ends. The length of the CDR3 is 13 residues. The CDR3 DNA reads TGTGCCACCAGTCCATCAGGGACAGATACGCAGTATTTT. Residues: CATSPSGTDTQYF.

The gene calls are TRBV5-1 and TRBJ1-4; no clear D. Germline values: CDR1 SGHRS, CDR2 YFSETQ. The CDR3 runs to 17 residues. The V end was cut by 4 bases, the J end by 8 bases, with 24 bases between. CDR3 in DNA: TGCGCCAGCAGCCTCAGAGGAGACGAAGCGGGATGGGAAAAACTGTTTTTT. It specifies CASSLRGDEAGWEKLFF.

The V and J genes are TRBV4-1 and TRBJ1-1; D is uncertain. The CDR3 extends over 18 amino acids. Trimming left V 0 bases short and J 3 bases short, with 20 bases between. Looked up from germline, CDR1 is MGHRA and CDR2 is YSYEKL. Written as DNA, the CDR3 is TGCGCCAGCAGCCAAGATACCGCTCGGCGGGGAAGGGACACTGAAGCTTTCTTT. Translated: CASSQDTARRGRDTEAFF.

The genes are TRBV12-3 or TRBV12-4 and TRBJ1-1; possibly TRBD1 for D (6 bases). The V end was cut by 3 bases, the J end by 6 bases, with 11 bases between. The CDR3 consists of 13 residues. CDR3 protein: CASSLDRTAEAFF. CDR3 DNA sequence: TGTGCCAGCAGTTTGGACAGAACCGCTGAAGCTTTCTTT.

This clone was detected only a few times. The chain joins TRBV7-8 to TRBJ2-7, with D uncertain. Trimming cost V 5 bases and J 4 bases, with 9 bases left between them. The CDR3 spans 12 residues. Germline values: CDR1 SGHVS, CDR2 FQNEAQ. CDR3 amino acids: CASSPHSYEQYF. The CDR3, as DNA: TGTGCCAGCAGCCCCCACTCGTACGAGCAGTACTTC.

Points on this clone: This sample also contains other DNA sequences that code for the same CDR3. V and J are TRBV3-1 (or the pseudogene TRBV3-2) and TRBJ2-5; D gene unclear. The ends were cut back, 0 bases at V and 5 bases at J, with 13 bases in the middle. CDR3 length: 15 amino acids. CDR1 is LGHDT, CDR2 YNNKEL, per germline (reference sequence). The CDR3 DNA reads TGTGCCAGCAGCCAAGATCCTGGGCCTCGGGAGACCCAGTACTTC. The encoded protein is CASSQDPGPRETQYF.

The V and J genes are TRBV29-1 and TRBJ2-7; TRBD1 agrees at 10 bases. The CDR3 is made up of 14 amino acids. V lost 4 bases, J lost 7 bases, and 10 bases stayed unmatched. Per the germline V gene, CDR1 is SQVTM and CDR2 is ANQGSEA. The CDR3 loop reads CSVGGGTGVGEQYF. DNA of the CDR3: TGCAGCGTTGGAGGAGGGACAGGGGTTGGGGAGCAGTACTTC.

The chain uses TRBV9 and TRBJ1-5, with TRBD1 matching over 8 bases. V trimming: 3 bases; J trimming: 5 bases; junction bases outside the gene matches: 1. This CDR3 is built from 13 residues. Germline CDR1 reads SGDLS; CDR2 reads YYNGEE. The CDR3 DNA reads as TGTGCCAGCAGCGAGACAGGGGATCAGCCCCAGCATTTT. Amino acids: CASSETGDQPQHF.

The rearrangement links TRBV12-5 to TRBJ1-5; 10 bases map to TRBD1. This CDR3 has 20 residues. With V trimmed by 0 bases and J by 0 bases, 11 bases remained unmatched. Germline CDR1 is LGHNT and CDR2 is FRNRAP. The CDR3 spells CASGLVVWTGGGYSNQPQHF. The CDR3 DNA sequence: TGTGCTAGTGGTTTGGTGGTATGGACAGGGGGGGGCTATAGCAATCAGCCCCAGCATTTT.

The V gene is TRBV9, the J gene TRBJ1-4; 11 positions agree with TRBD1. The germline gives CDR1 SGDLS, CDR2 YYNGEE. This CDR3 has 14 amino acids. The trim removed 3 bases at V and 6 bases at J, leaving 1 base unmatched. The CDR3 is CASSAGQGDEKLFF. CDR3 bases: TGTGCCAGCAGCGCGGGACAGGGGGATGAAAAACTGTTTTTT.

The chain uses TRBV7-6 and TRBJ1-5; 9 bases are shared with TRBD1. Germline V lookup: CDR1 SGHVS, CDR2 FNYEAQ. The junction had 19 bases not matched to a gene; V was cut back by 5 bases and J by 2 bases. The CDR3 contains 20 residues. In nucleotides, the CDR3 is TGTGCCAGCAGCACTACGCGGGACAGGGACGGGGTAAGTGGCAATCAGCCCCAGCATTTT. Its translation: CASSTTRDRDGVSGNQPQHF.

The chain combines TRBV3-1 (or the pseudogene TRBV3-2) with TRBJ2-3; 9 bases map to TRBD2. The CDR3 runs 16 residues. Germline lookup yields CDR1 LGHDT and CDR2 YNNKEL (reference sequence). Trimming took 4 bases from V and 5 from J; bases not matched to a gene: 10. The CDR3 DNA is TGTGCCAGCAGCCCCTCCCCTAGCGGGGTTGAAGATACGCAGTATTTT. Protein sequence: CASSPSPSGVEDTQYF.

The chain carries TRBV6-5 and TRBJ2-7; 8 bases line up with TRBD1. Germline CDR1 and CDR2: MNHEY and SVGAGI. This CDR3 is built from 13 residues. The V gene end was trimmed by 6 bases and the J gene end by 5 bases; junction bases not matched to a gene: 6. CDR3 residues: CASSRQGNHEQYF. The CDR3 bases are TGTGCCAGCAGCAGACAGGGGAACCACGAGCAGTACTTC.

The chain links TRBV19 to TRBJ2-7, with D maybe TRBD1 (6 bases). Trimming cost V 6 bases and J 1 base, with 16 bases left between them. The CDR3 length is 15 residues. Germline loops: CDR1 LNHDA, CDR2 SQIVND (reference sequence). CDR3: CASSGTRQASYEQYF. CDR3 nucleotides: TGTGCCAGTAGCGGAACACGACAGGCTTCCTACGAGCAGTACTTC.

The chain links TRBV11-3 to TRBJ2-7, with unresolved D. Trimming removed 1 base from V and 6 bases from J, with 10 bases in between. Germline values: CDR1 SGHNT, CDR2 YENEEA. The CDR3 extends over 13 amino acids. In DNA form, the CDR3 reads TGTGCCAGCAGCTTAGTCCGTACCGGCGAGCAGTACTTC. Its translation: CASSLVRTGEQYF.

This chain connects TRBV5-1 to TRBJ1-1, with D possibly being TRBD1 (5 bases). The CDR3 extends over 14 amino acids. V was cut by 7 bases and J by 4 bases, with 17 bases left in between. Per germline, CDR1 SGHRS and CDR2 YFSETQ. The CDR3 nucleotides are TGCGCCAGCGGACATGACGGGCGGATCACTGAAGCTTTCTTT. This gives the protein CASGHDGRITEAFF.

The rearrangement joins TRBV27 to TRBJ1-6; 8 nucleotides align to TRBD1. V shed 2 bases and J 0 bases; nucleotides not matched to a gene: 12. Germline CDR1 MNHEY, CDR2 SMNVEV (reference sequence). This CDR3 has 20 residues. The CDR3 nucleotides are TGTGCCAGCAGTTTAACACCTAGCACAGGGGGGCGCTCCTATAATTCACCCCTCCACTTT. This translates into CASSLTPSTGGRSYNSPLHF.

Here the CDR3 reads CATIRTGANVYGYTF. CDR3 nucleotide sequence: TGTGCCACCATTAGGACAGGGGCAAACGTCTATGGCTACACCTTC. The chain carries TRBV13 and TRBJ1-2; 9 positions agree with TRBD1. Germline trimming cut 10 bases from V and 4 bases from J; bases unmatched to any gene: 13. This CDR3 is 15 amino acids long. Germline CDR1 PRHDT, CDR2 FYEKMQ (reference sequence). Supplemented by reference TRBV13 and TRBJ1-2, the full variable domain reads AAGVIQSPRHLIKEKRETATLKCYPIPRHDTVYWYQQGPGQDPQFLISFYEKMQSDKGSIPDRFSAQQFSDYHSELNMSSLELGDSALYFCATIRTGANVYGYTFGSGTRLTVV.